Following are 15 T cell receptor beta chains from one sample sequenced in a study of Tregs in tolerant kidney transplant recipients. Mixed chimerism was transient after nonmyeloablative marrow transplants from related graft donors. Sequencing was performed with immunoSEQ multiplex PCR; in TCRdb, only in-frame clones are kept and a portion is missing. The sample comprises some 47,000 clones, over 85% of which are singletons, and 15% to 19% rests with the top ten. Sequenced material: CD8+ T cells from blood (PBMCs), taken 12 months after the transplant. The receptors stem from a human patient who received a combined kidney and bone marrow transplant. T cells may partly derive from the graft donor.

The J gene is TRBJ2-1, the V gene TRBV9, with 7 bases identical to TRBD2. The trim removed 3 bases at V and 5 bases at J, leaving 8 bases unmatched. The germline CDR1 and CDR2 sequences are SGDLS and YYNGEE. The CDR3 has 15 amino acids. The CDR3: CASSGQGGYNNEQFF. In DNA form, the CDR3 reads TGTGCCAGCAGCGGGCAGGGAGGGTACAACAATGAGCAGTTCTTC.

The rearrangement joins TRBV18 to TRBJ2-5, with unresolved D. With 0 bases removed from V and 5 bases from J, the gap between germline ends came to 16 bases. This CDR3 is built from 16 residues. In germline, CDR1 is KGHSH, CDR2 LQKENI. The CDR3 DNA follows: TGTGCCAGCTCACCACCGATTCCAGGAAGCAGGGAGACCCAGTACTTC. Amino acid sequence: CASSPPIPGSRETQYF.

The rearrangement uses TRBV4-3 and TRBJ2-7; a weak D match, TRBD1 (6 bases). This CDR3 is 16 amino acids long. Germline CDR1 LGHNA, CDR2 YSLEER. With 0 bases removed from V and 6 bases from J, the gap between germline ends came to 18 bases. As DNA, the CDR3 is TGCGCCAGCAGCCAAGATTCAGACAGGTTAATTCGCGAGCAGTACTTC. Translation gives CASSQDSDRLIREQYF.

This chain uses TRBV11-2 with TRBJ2-7; 7 nucleotides agree with TRBD2. This CDR3 region has 16 residues. Trimming at V came to 2 bases and at J to 6 bases, leaving 13 bases not matched to a gene. Germline values: CDR1 SGHAT, CDR2 FQNNGV. The CDR3 nucleotides read TGTGCCAGCAGCTTAAATCTTCCGACTAGCCTCGGCGAGCAGTACTTC. This codes for CASSLNLPTSLGEQYF.

The chain has TRBV14 and TRBJ1-2; no definite D call. V was pared by 0 bases and J by 7 bases, with 9 bases between. The CDR3 runs to 13 residues. The germline V gene encodes CDR1 SGHDN and CDR2 FVKESK. The CDR3 loop reads CASSQEPSSGYTF. CDR3 in DNA: TGTGCCAGCAGCCAAGAACCCTCCAGTGGCTACACCTTC.

This chain connects TRBV4-1 to TRBJ1-6, with 10 bases aligning to TRBD1. Losses at the gene ends were 3 bases for V and 7 bases for J; bases not matched to a gene: 6. The CDR3 extends over 16 amino acids. Germline V lookup: CDR1 MGHRA, CDR2 YSYEKL. CDR3 bases: TGCGCCAGCAGCCAGTATCGGACAGGGGGAAATTCACCCCTCCACTTT. Protein sequence: CASSQYRTGGNSPLHF.

CDR3 region: CASSDSGHLGGEQYF. For the CDR3, the DNA is TGTGCCAGCAGTGATAGTGGACATCTCGGGGGGGAGCAGTACTTC. The chain combines TRBV2 with TRBJ2-7; 7 bases are shared with TRBD2. The CDR3 spans 15 residues. Per germline, CDR1 SNHLY and CDR2 FYNNEI. With 3 bases clipped from V and 7 bases from J, the junction kept 12 bases outside the gene matches.

The rearrangement links TRBV7-9 to TRBJ2-7, with TRBD1 identical over 11 bases. V gave up 0 bases and J gave up 4 bases; unmatched junction bases: 5. Germline V gene lookup returns CDR1 SEHNR and CDR2 FQNEAQ (reference sequence). The CDR3 spans 16 residues. The CDR3, as DNA: TGTGCCAGCAGCTTAGCGTTGGGACAGGGGGTTTACGAGCAGTACTTC. Its translation is CASSLALGQGVYEQYF.

This clone showed up just a few times. The rearrangement joins TRBV5-4 to TRBJ2-7; 8 bases are shared with TRBD1. CDR3 length: 15 residues. V was pared by 0 bases and J by 7 bases, with 9 bases of the junction left unmatched. Germline values: CDR1 SGHNT, CDR2 YYREEE (reference sequence). CDR3 in amino acids: CASSLDRGFTWEQYF. CDR3 nucleotides: TGTGCCAGCAGCTTGGACAGGGGGTTTACGTGGGAGCAGTACTTC.

This rearrangement joins TRBV4-3 to TRBJ2-5; the match to TRBD2 covers 9 bases. This CDR3 has 16 amino acids. Germline V gene sequence: CDR1 LGHNA, CDR2 YSLEER. V dropped 4 bases and J dropped 4; count of bases not matched to a gene: 10. CDR3 sequence (DNA): TGCGCCAGCAGCCGCAACGTAGCGGGGGAGGGAGAGACCCAGTACTTC. It translates to CASSRNVAGEGETQYF.

The chain couples TRBV5-6 to TRBJ1-2; D call uncertain. V was trimmed by 2 bases and J by 5 bases, leaving 13 bases between them. Germline V lookup: CDR1 SGHDT, CDR2 YYEEEE. The length of the CDR3 is 14 residues. In DNA form, the CDR3 reads TGTGCCAGCAGCTTCGGAGGGATCCATTATGGCTACACCTTC. This codes for CASSFGGIHYGYTF.

This rearrangement joins TRBV5-1 to TRBJ2-1; D possibly corresponds to TRBD1 (5 bases). Germline lookup yields CDR1 SGHRS and CDR2 YFSETQ. Trimming removed 5 bases at V and 0 bases at J, with 12 bases between. There are 15 residues in the CDR3. CDR3 loop: CASRRQGFSYNEQFF. CDR3 coding DNA: TGCGCCAGCAGGCGGCAGGGATTCTCCTACAATGAGCAGTTCTTC. The entire variable domain, with the rest obtained from reference TRBV5-1 and TRBJ2-1, is as follows: KAGVTQTPRYLIKTRGQQVTLSCSPISGHRSVSWYQQTPGQGLQFLFEYFSETQRNKGNFPGRFSGRQFSNSRSEMNVSTLELGDSALYLCASRRQGFSYNEQFFGPGTRLTVL.

The chain joins TRBV5-1 to TRBJ2-7; D is undetermined. From germline, CDR1 is SGHRS and CDR2 YFSETQ. The CDR3 totals 13 residues. V was trimmed by 2 bases and J by 2 bases, leaving 8 bases between them. CDR3 DNA sequence: TGCGCCAGCAGCTTTTCCTTAGCCTACGAGCAGTACTTC. Residues: CASSFSLAYEQYF. Drawing the rest from reference TRBV5-1 and TRBJ2-7, the complete variable domain is KAGVTQTPRYLIKTRGQQVTLSCSPISGHRSVSWYQQTPGQGLQFLFEYFSETQRNKGNFPGRFSGRQFSNSRSEMNVSTLELGDSALYLCASSFSLAYEQYFGPGTRLTVT.

The V gene is TRBV10-3, the J gene TRBJ2-7; 10 bases align to TRBD1. This CDR3 spans 16 amino acids. V dropped 3 bases and J dropped 3; count of bases not matched to a gene: 8. Germline values: CDR1 ENHRY, CDR2 SYGVKD. CDR3 residues: CAISDAPGQGVYEQYF. CDR3 sequence (DNA): TGTGCCATCAGTGACGCCCCCGGACAGGGGGTCTACGAGCAGTACTTC.

CDR3 nucleotides: TGTGCCAGCAGCTTCGGAGGAAGGCTCTCTGGAAACACCATATATTTT. As protein: CASSFGGRLSGNTIYF. The rearrangement joins TRBV7-6 to TRBJ1-3; D ambiguous. The CDR3 is 16 residues long. V lost 3 bases to trimming and J lost 0 bases, with 12 bases between them. Germline assignment: CDR1 SGHVS and CDR2 FNYEAQ.